This entry describes one T cell receptor (beta chain). This CDR3 is 14 amino acids long. The V end lost 6 bases, the J end lost 0 bases, and 12 bases lay between the germline ends. Looked up from germline, CDR1 is SNHLY and CDR2 is FYNNEI. The data were obtained in a study of blood T cell repertoires in COVID-19. Study-wide context: Samples of COVID-19 (acute and convalescent) were obtained from the United States, Italy and Spain. Sources were T cells, B-cell-depleted T cells, or PBMCs; the material itself was cDNA or gDNA.

In the authors' workflow: Amplified reference gene primers provided the basis for estimating nucleated cell counts. Profiling relied on immunoSEQ multiplex PCR, and the TCRdb table lists in-frame clones only, not all of them. That table gives V, J and clone size, and the DNA gave D and trimming. The data hold fewer than 85,000 clones, with about 73% observed a single time. This sequence was found in a man aged 55-75 years with acute or convalescent COVID-19. Sequencing input: peripheral blood. This chain connects TRBV2 to TRBJ2-7; D is perhaps TRBD2 (5 bases). CDR3 sequence: CASRGAESSYEQYF. The CDR3 DNA is TGTGCCAGCAGGGGAGCGGAGAGCTCCTACGAGCAGTACTTC. Variable domain in full (rest from reference TRBV2 and TRBJ2-7): EPEVTQTPSHQVTQMGQEVILRCVPISNHLYFYWYRQILGQKVEFLVSFYNNEISEKSEIFDDQFSVERPDGSNFTLKIRSTKLEDSAMYFCASRGAESSYEQYFGPGTRLTVT.